The source of this T cell receptor (beta chain) is a study of T cell responses to AZD1222 COVID-19 vaccine. General observations from the study: Donors skewed white British and female; clonal diversity was possibly underestimated. Receipt of two AZD1222 doses was followed by a rise in Spike-specific TCR breadth and depth. Without day 14 samples, only post-peak T cell repertoires were studied. Researchers report vaccine-associated CD4 TCRs spanning spike, with dominance at 160-218 and 743-854.

Concerning this clone: Its specificity is unknown.

The method was immunoSEQ multiplex PCR; TCRdb's version includes in-frame clones alone and lacks a portion of them. The sample contains about 260,000 clones, just over 90% of which appear only once. The CDR3 has 17 residues. CDR1 and CDR2 (germline): SGHTA, FQGTGA. The V end lost 1 base, the J end lost 0 bases, and 15 bases lay between the germline ends. The starting material was peripheral blood, obtained on day 0 of AZD1222 vaccination. The chain employs TRBV7-3 and TRBJ1-1; D is perhaps TRBD1 (6 bases). This TCR was recovered from an adult in good health. CDR3 in amino acids: CASSLSCTGIMNTEAFF. CDR3 coding DNA: TGTGCCAGCAGCTTAAGCTGCACAGGGATTATGAACACTGAAGCTTTCTTT.